Following are 26 T cell receptor beta chains from one sample sequenced in a study of patients and donors after allogeneic stem cell transplantation. TCRdb itself ran the RT-PCR reads through MiXCR, one entry per CDR3 protein. Here the sample spans over 350,000 distinct CDR3 sequences, roughly 17% being singletons. Sequencing was performed on blood, either unsorted or a sorted T cell fraction (not recorded which). The source of these receptors is a human donor who was either an allogeneic HSCT recipient or a stem cell or donor lymphocyte infusion donor (not recorded which). It is not recorded whose cells these are; they may come from a transplant donor.

J is TRBJ1-3 and V is TRBV12-3 or TRBV12-4; D is perhaps TRBD1 (6 bases). This CDR3 has 15 residues. V was clipped by 9 bases and J by 1 base, with 16 bases between them. The CDR3 bases are TGTGCCAGTTGCATGGCAGGGGTATCTGGAAACACCATATATTTT. It codes for CASCMAGVSGNTIYF.

This clonotype turned up a few times. The V call is TRBV18, the J call TRBJ2-2; 9 bases are shared with TRBD1. J was trimmed by 6 bases and V by 3 bases; bases with no gene match: 8. The CDR3 loop spans 16 amino acids. CDR1 KGHSH and CDR2 LQKENI come from the germline V gene. In nucleotides, the CDR3 is TGTGCCAGCTCACCCCAGGACAGGGGTTTGGCCGGGGAGCTGTTTTTT. Amino acid sequence: CASSPQDRGLAGELFF.

This clonotype was counted a few times. This chain uses TRBV12-3 or TRBV12-4 with TRBJ2-7; D is perhaps TRBD2 (6 bases). The CDR3 extends over 14 amino acids. Trimming removed 10 bases from V and 5 bases from J, with 21 bases in between. The CDR3 loop is CATSRDAGIHEQYF. The CDR3 DNA reads as TGTGCCACCAGCCGGGACGCGGGGATCCACGAGCAGTACTTC.

The rearrangement links TRBV12-3 or TRBV12-4 to TRBJ1-2; a possible D gene is TRBD1 (6 bases). The CDR3 loop spans 15 amino acids. V gave up 5 bases and J gave up 3 bases, with 16 bases separating them. CDR3 sequence (DNA): TGTGCCAGCAGTCCGAGGGGGGGTCGGGACTATGGCTACACCTTC. Residues: CASSPRGGRDYGYTF.

This clonotype was seen at least ten times. The chain has TRBV5-1 and TRBJ1-1; tentatively, D is TRBD1 (5 bases). CDR3 size: 15 residues. V shed 0 bases and J shed 1 base, with 10 bases lying between them. Germline V lookup: CDR1 SGHRS, CDR2 YFSETQ. CDR3 sequence: CASSLDRLGNTEAFF. The CDR3 bases are TGCGCCAGCAGCTTGGACAGGCTCGGGAACACTGAAGCTTTCTTT.

The V gene is TRBV11-3, the J gene TRBJ2-7; TRBD2 might be the D (5 bases). Per germline, CDR1 SGHNT and CDR2 YENEEA. V gave up 1 base and J gave up 0 bases, with 10 bases separating them. The CDR3 loop spans 15 amino acids. The CDR3 is CASSLGEISSYEQYF. Written as DNA, the CDR3 is TGTGCCAGCAGCTTAGGGGAGATCAGCTCCTACGAGCAGTACTTC.

This clonotype has just a few counts. The chain recombines TRBV3-1 with TRBJ1-2; tentative D call: TRBD1 (5 bases). The germline CDR1 and CDR2 sequences are LGHDT and YNNKEL (reference sequence). V lost 1 base, J lost 9 bases, and 12 bases lay in between. CDR3 length: 13 amino acids. The CDR3 sequence: CASSQGGRSRYTF. In DNA form, the CDR3 reads TGTGCCAGCAGCCAAGGGGGGAGATCACGCTACACCTTC.

This clonotype was seen a handful of times. The V and J genes are TRBV6-5 and TRBJ2-7; the D gene is possibly TRBD2 (6 bases). CDR3 length: 14 amino acids. Germline V gene lookup returns CDR1 MNHEY and CDR2 SVGAGI. V was trimmed by 2 bases and J by 4 bases, leaving 12 bases between them. CDR3 coding DNA: TGTGCCAGCAGTTACAGACTAGGCTATTACGAGCAGTACTTC. Translating gives CASSYRLGYYEQYF.

V usage is TRBV6-1 and J usage is TRBJ1-1; tentative D call: TRBD1 (5 bases). The CDR3 runs 14 residues. Germline-derived CDR1 and CDR2 are MNHNS and SASEGT. V lost 7 bases, J lost 10 bases, and 22 bases lay in between. DNA for the CDR3: TGTGCCAGCACCGAAGGGGCAGGGAGCGGTAGAGCTTTCTTT. Its protein product is CASTEGAGSGRAFF.

This clonotype has just a few counts. This chain uses TRBV18 with TRBJ1-1, with TRBD1 matching over 8 bases. Germline trimming cut 1 base from V and 4 bases from J; bases unmatched to any gene: 8. Germline V gives CDR1 KGHSH, CDR2 LQKENI. The CDR3 is 16 amino acids. The CDR3 DNA reads TGTGCCAGCTCACCACTGACGACAGGGGTTGGCACTGAAGCTTTCTTT. Encoded protein: CASSPLTTGVGTEAFF.

This clonotype has at least ten counts. The V call is TRBV29-1, the J call TRBJ2-1; maybe TRBD2 (6 bases). Germline V lookup: CDR1 SQVTM, CDR2 ANQGSEA. There are 13 residues in the CDR3. Trimming pared 7 bases from V and 2 bases from J, leaving 12 bases between. The CDR3 reads CSAGLGAYNEQFF. The DNA of the CDR3 is TGCAGCGCGGGACTGGGGGCCTACAATGAGCAGTTCTTC.

This clonotype was seen ten or more times. This chain links TRBV2 with TRBJ2-1; 9 positions match TRBD2. Unmatched junction bases numbered 10, after V lost 3 bases and J lost 10 bases. CDR1 is SNHLY, CDR2 FYNNEI, per germline. The CDR3 runs 15 residues. The CDR3 region is CASSERRGREQEQFF. The CDR3 nucleotides read TGTGCCAGCAGTGAGCGACGCGGGAGGGAACAAGAGCAGTTCTTC.

The chain has TRBV20-1 and TRBJ1-5, with D perhaps TRBD1 (5 bases). This CDR3 spans 13 amino acids. Trimming took off 5 bases at V and 3 bases at J, with 11 bases between the two ends. Per the germline V gene, CDR1 is DFQATT and CDR2 is SNEGSKA (reference sequence). The CDR3 sequence: CSAAGQVNQPQHF. The CDR3, as DNA: TGCAGTGCTGCGGGGCAGGTCAATCAGCCCCAGCATTTT.

Many counts were recorded for this clonotype. The genes are TRBV12-3 or TRBV12-4 and TRBJ2-3, with 10 bases identical to TRBD1. V gave up 7 bases and J gave up 8 bases; unmatched junction bases: 9. This CDR3 has 14 residues. The CDR3 region is CASTLGQGRGTQYF. The CDR3, as DNA: TGTGCCAGCACCCTGGGACAGGGGAGGGGTACGCAGTATTTT.

This clonotype was seen a few times. V gene TRBV9 combines with J gene TRBJ2-1; D may be TRBD2 (5 bases). The CDR3 is 14 residues long. V lost 4 bases to trimming and J lost 8 bases, with 16 bases between them. Germline V gives CDR1 SGDLS, CDR2 YYNGEE. The CDR3 spells CASSPRGLADEQFF. As DNA, the CDR3 is TGTGCCAGCAGCCCCCGAGGGCTAGCCGATGAGCAGTTCTTC.

This clonotype occurred a few times. V is TRBV9 and J is TRBJ2-1; TRBD2 aligns across 8 bases. The CDR3 is 15 residues long. Germline-derived CDR1 and CDR2 are SGDLS and YYNGEE. Losses at the gene ends were 1 base for V and 4 bases for J; bases not matched to a gene: 4. CDR3 residues: CASSVTSGDYNEQFF. CDR3 coding DNA: TGTGCCAGCAGCGTAACTAGCGGAGATTACAATGAGCAGTTCTTC. Variable domain in full (rest from reference TRBV9 and TRBJ2-1): DSGVTQTPKHLITATGQRVTLRCSPRSGDLSVYWYQQSLDQGLQFLIQYYNGEERAKGNILERFSAQQFPDLHSELNLSSLELGDSALYFCASSVTSGDYNEQFFGPGTRLTVL.

This clonotype has at least ten counts. Here the CDR3 DNA reads TGTGCCAGCAGTCATATTAACACTGAAGCTTTCTTT. It encodes CASSHINTEAFF. V and J are TRBV28 and TRBJ1-1; D not resolved. CDR1 MDHEN and CDR2 SYDVKM come from the germline V gene. The V end lost 5 bases, the J end lost 2 bases, and 6 bases lay between the germline ends. The CDR3 consists of 12 residues.

The rearrangement joins TRBV6-1 to TRBJ2-5; no reliable D call. This CDR3 spans 12 amino acids. CDR1 MNHNS and CDR2 SASEGT come from the germline V gene. The V gene lost 7 bases and the J gene lost 2 bases, with 8 bases spanning the gap. This CDR3 reads CASNDLQETQYF. In nucleotides, the CDR3 is TGTGCCAGCAATGATCTGCAAGAGACCCAGTACTTC.

This clonotype has just one count. This chain's CDR3 is CSASLRTTYEQYF. In nucleotides, the CDR3 is TGCAGTGCTAGTCTACGGACTACCTACGAGCAGTACTTC. This chain uses TRBV20-1 with TRBJ2-7, with D possibly matching TRBD2 (6 bases). Between the trimmed V and J ends, which lost 3 bases and 2 bases, there was a span of 11 bases. Germline V lookup: CDR1 DFQATT, CDR2 SNEGSKA (reference sequence). This CDR3 spans 13 amino acids.

In its sample, this clonotype was seen a few times. A junction boundary mismatches the germline segment, possibly from a read error. The rearrangement joins TRBV27 to TRBJ1-4, with D hard to call. The CDR3 is made up of 15 amino acids. Germline lookup yields CDR1 MNHEY and CDR2 SMNVEV (reference sequence). In nucleotides, the CDR3 is TGTGCCAGCAGTGTCCAAGGAGCAACTACTGAAAAACTGTTTTTT. Translated, it gives CASSVQGATTEKLFF.

This clonotype was found a few times. The chain links TRBV12-3 or TRBV12-4 to TRBJ2-3, with TRBD2 matching 8 bases. V trimming: 5 bases; J trimming: 2 bases; junction bases outside the gene matches: 6. The CDR3 runs 15 residues. The CDR3 region is CASSPGTRDTDTQYF. As DNA, the CDR3 is TGTGCCAGCAGTCCCGGGACTAGAGACACAGATACGCAGTATTTT.

This clonotype was seen only a few times. The genes are TRBV14 and TRBJ2-1, with D unclear. The CDR3 has 14 amino acids. Trimming removed 4 bases from V and 7 bases from J, with 14 bases in between. Per germline, CDR1 SGHDN and CDR2 FVKESK. CDR3: CASSPLPPSNEQFF. The CDR3, as DNA: TGTGCCAGCAGCCCCCTCCCTCCCTCGAATGAGCAGTTCTTC.

This clonotype was counted ten times or more. The chain is built from TRBV7-8 and TRBJ1-5; 7 bases match TRBD1. V dropped 8 bases and J dropped 3; count of bases not matched to a gene: 13. The germline gives CDR1 SGHVS, CDR2 FQNEAQ. The CDR3 sequence is 16 residues long. This CDR3 reads CASQLFPGQLNQPQHF. CDR3 DNA sequence: TGTGCCAGCCAGCTCTTCCCGGGACAGCTCAATCAGCCCCAGCATTTT.

With regard to this clonotype: This may stem from a read error, because a much larger clone lies one nucleotide away. The J gene is TRBJ2-7, the V gene TRBV24-1; 8 nucleotides align to TRBD1. Germline V CDR1 and CDR2: KGHDR, SFDVKD. J was trimmed by 3 bases and V by 2 bases; bases with no gene match: 5. The CDR3 is 15 amino acids. CDR3 amino acids: CATSDSGTGFYEQYF. In DNA form, the CDR3 reads TGTGCCACCAGTGATTCCGGGACAGGATTCTACGAGCAGTACTTC.

The chain joins TRBV6-2 or TRBV6-3 to TRBJ1-3; possible D gene TRBD1, 6 bases. Trimming took 6 bases from V and 0 from J, leaving 18 bases between them. This CDR3 comprises 17 residues. Germline V gene sequence: CDR1 MNHEY, CDR2 SVGEGT. The CDR3 coding sequence is TGTGCCAGCAGGGTCCCTAGACGGGACATCTCTGGAAACACCATATATTTT. Protein product: CASRVPRRDISGNTIYF.

This chain links TRBV20-1 with TRBJ2-3, with D possibly being TRBD1 (5 bases). The germline V gene encodes CDR1 DFQATT and CDR2 SNEGSKA (reference sequence). Trimming shortened V by 0 bases and J by 4 bases, and 11 bases separated the two germline ends. The CDR3 is 14 amino acids. This chain's CDR3 is CSARDRRGPDTQYF. The CDR3 coding sequence is TGCAGTGCTAGAGATAGAAGGGGCCCAGATACGCAGTATTTT.